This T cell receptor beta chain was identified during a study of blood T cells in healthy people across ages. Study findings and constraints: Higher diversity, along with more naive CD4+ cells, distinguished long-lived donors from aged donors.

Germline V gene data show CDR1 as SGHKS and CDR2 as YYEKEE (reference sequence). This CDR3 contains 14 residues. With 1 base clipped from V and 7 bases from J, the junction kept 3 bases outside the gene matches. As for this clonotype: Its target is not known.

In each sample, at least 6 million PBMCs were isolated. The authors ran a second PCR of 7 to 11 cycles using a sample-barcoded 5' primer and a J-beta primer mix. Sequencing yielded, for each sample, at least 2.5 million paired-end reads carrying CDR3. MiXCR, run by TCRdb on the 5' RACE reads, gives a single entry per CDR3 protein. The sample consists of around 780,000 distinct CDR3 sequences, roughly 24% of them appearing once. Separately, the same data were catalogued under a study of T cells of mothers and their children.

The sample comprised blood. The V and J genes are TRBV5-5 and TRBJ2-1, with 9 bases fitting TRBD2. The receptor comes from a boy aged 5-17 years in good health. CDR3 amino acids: CASSLLRGGNEQFF. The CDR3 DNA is TGTGCCAGCAGCTTGTTGCGGGGGGGGAATGAGCAGTTCTTC.